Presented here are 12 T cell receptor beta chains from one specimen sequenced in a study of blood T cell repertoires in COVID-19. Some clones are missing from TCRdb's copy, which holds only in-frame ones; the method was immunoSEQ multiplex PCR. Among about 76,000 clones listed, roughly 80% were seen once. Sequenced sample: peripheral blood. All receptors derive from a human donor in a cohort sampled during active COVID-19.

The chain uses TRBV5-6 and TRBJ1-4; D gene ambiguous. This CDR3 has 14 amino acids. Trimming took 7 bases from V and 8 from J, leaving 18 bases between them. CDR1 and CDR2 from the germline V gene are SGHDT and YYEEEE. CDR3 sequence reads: CASAPSDMGEKLFF. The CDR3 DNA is TGTGCCAGCGCCCCATCAGATATGGGCGAAAAACTGTTTTTT.

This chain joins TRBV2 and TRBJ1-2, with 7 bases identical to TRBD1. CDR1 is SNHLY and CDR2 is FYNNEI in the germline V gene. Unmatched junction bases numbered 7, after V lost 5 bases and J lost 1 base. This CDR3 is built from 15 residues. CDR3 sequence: CASSSTGRGNYGYTF. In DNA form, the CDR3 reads TGTGCCAGCAGTTCGACAGGGAGAGGTAACTATGGCTACACCTTC.

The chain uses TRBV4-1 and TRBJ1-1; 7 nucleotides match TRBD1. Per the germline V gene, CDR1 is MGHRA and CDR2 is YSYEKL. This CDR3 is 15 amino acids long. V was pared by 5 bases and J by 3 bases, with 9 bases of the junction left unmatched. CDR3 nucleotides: TGCGCCAGCAGCTACAGGGGTGGTGGGGACACTGAAGCTTTCTTT. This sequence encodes CASSYRGGGDTEAFF.

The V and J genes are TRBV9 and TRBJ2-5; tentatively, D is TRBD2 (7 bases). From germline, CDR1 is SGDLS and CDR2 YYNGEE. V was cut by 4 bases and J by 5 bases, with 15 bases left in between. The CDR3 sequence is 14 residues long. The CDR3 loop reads CASSPWGGRETQYF. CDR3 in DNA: TGTGCCAGCAGCCCCTGGGGGGGGCGGGAGACCCAGTACTTC.

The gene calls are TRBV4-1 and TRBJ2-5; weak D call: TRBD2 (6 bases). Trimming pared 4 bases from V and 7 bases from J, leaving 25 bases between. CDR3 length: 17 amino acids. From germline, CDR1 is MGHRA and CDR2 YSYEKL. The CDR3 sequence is CASSPNSEGLGVGTQYF. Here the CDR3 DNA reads TGCGCCAGCAGCCCCAACTCCGAGGGACTCGGGGTCGGGACCCAGTACTTC.

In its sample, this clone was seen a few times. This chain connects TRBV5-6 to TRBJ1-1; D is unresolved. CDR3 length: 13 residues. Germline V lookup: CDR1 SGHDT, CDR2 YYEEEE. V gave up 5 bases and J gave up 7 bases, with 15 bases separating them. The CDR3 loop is CASRQFPGVEAFF. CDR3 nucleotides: TGTGCCAGCAGACAATTTCCGGGAGTTGAAGCTTTCTTT. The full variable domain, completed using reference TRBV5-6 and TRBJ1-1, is DAGVTQSPTHLIKTRGQQVTLRCSPKSGHDTVSWYQQALGQGPQFIFQYYEEEERQRGNFPDRFSGHQFPNYSSELNVNALLLGDSALYLCASRQFPGVEAFFGQGTRLTVV.

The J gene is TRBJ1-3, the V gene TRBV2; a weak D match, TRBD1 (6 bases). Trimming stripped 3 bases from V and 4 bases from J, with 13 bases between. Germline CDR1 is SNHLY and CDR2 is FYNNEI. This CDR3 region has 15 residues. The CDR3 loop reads CASSDSTGKGNTIYF. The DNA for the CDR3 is TGTGCCAGCAGTGACTCCACAGGGAAAGGAAACACCATATATTTT.

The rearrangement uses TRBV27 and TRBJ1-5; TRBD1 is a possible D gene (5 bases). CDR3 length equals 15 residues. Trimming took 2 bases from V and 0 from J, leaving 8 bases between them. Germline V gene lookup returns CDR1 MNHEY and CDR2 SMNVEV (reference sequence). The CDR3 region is CASSLRGYSNQPQHF. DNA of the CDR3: TGTGCCAGCAGTTTAAGGGGTTATAGCAATCAGCCCCAGCATTTT.

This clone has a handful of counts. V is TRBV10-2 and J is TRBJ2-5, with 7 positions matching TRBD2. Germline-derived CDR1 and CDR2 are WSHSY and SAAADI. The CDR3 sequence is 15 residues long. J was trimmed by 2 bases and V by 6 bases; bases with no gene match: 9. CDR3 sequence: CASRLLGGGQETQYF. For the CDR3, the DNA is TGCGCCAGCAGGCTCCTGGGGGGGGGACAAGAGACCCAGTACTTC.

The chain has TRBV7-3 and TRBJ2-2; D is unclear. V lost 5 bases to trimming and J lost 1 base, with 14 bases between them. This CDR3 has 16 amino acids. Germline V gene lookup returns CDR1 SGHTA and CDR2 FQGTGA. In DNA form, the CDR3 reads TGTGCCAGCAGCCCTTCGTGGAGAAAGAACACCGGGGAGCTGTTTTTT. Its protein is CASSPSWRKNTGELFF.

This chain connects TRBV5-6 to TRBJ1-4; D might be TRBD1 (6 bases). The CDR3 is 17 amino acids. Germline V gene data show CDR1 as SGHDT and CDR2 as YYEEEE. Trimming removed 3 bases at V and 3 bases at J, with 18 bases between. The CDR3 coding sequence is TGTGCCAGCAGCTCCCTCGGTACAGGGCCGGCTAATGAAAAACTGTTTTTT. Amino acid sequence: CASSSLGTGPANEKLFF.

The CDR3 here is CASSVSDSSGNTIYF. CDR3 nucleotide sequence: TGTGCCAGCAGCGTATCCGACAGCTCTGGAAACACCATATATTTT. V and J are TRBV9 and TRBJ1-3, with a weak D call TRBD1 (5 bases). The germline V and J ends were trimmed by 1 base and 0 bases, with 8 bases remaining between them. The CDR3 runs to 15 residues. CDR1 is SGDLS, CDR2 YYNGEE, per germline.